The 10 T cell receptor beta chains below all came from one sample that was sequenced in a study of PD-1 blockade in classical Hodgkin lymphoma (dated by TCRdb to 2018 to 2021). The time point label corresponds to: cycle 2 day 1 (C2D1) of nivolumab. Relapse after autologous stem cell transplantation had occurred in all trial patients, and cohorts A, B and C were distinguished by prior brentuximab vedotin exposure. Libraries were made using the immunoSEQ multiplex PCR assay. TCRdb limited this immuneACCESS table to in-frame rearrangements with V and J called. A share of clones is missing; checked studies link under half to unresolved V genes, and the rest is unexplained. This sample is represented by fewer than 45,000 clones; around 86% of them were singletons. The ten most abundant clones make up 5.5% to 6.5% of the sample. This material consisted of peripheral blood mononuclear cells (PBMCs), taken before the second cycle of nivolumab. These receptors were obtained from a human donor with classical Hodgkin lymphoma.

The chain links TRBV7-3 to TRBJ1-2, with 8 bases matching TRBD1. This CDR3 is 13 amino acids long. In germline, CDR1 is SGHTA, CDR2 FQGTGA. Unmatched junction bases numbered 5, after V lost 4 bases and J lost 7 bases. The CDR3 is CASSSDRGGGYTF. The CDR3 DNA reads TGTGCCAGCAGCTCCGACAGGGGAGGTGGCTACACCTTC. Combining the CDR3 with reference TRBV7-3 and TRBJ1-2 gives the whole variable domain GAGVSQTPSNKVTEKGKYVELRCDPISGHTALYWYRQSLGQGPEFLIYFQGTGAADDSGLPNDRFFAVRPEGSVSTLKIQRTERGDSAVYLCASSSDRGGGYTFGSGTRLTVV.

The chain couples TRBV5-1 to TRBJ2-1; no firm D call. The CDR3 totals 17 residues. Germline lookup yields CDR1 SGHRS and CDR2 YFSETQ. The V gene lost 0 bases and the J gene lost 0 bases, with 13 bases spanning the gap. The CDR3 DNA reads TGCGCCAGCAGCTTGGCGGTGCGTCTGAGCTCCTACAATGAGCAGTTCTTC. Protein: CASSLAVRLSSYNEQFF.

This rearrangement joins TRBV7-8 to TRBJ2-7; 7 nucleotides align to TRBD1. Unmatched junction bases numbered 6, after V lost 5 bases and J lost 2 bases. The CDR3 is 14 residues long. CDR1 is SGHVS, CDR2 FQNEAQ, per germline. In DNA form, the CDR3 reads TGTGCCAGCAGCGTGGACAGGCCGACCTACGAGCAGTACTTC. It is translated as CASSVDRPTYEQYF.

This chain connects TRBV7-8 to TRBJ2-3; D might be TRBD2 (5 bases). V lost 6 bases, J lost 6 bases, and 16 bases lay in between. Germline V lookup: CDR1 SGHVS, CDR2 FQNEAQ. The CDR3 consists of 14 residues. CDR3 DNA sequence: TGTGCCAGCAGTCCAGGACTCGGCCGGGATACGCAGTATTTT. Translating gives CASSPGLGRDTQYF.

The rearrangement joins TRBV27 to TRBJ2-7; D possibly matches TRBD1 or TRBD2 (5 bases each). Germline assignment: CDR1 MNHEY and CDR2 SMNVEV (reference sequence). The CDR3 spans 15 residues. Trimming removed 5 bases at V and 3 bases at J, with 17 bases between. DNA of the CDR3: TGTGCCAGCAGTGCCCCGGGACCCACCCGCTACGAGCAGTACTTC. Translated, it gives CASSAPGPTRYEQYF.

The chain recombines TRBV19 with TRBJ2-3; D remains unclear. This CDR3 is 15 amino acids long. CDR1 and CDR2 (germline): LNHDA, SQIVND (reference sequence). Trimming took off 1 base at V and 0 bases at J, with 8 bases between the two ends. The CDR3 loop is CASSIAGGSTDTQYF. CDR3 nucleotides: TGTGCCAGTAGTATAGCTGGCGGTAGCACAGATACGCAGTATTTT.

The CDR3 DNA reads as TGCAGCGTTGAATCCGGGGGCTTGCACACCGGGGAGCTGTTTTTT. Translated, it gives CSVESGGLHTGELFF. The gene calls are TRBV29-1 and TRBJ2-2; either TRBD1 or TRBD2 may fit D (6 bases each). Germline lookup yields CDR1 SQVTM and CDR2 ANQGSEA. Trimming took off 2 bases at V and 3 bases at J, with 13 bases between the two ends. CDR3 length: 15 residues.

The chain couples TRBV11-2 to TRBJ2-1, with a weak D call TRBD2 (5 bases). V dropped 1 base and J dropped 13 bases, with 14 bases sitting between them. This CDR3 is built from 13 residues. The germline gives CDR1 SGHAT, CDR2 FQNNGV. This CDR3 reads CASSLVVTTLQFF. The CDR3 DNA reads TGTGCCAGCAGCTTAGTTGTGACTACTCTACAGTTCTTC.

V and J are TRBV4-1 and TRBJ2-7; D unresolved. The CDR3 is 14 amino acids. Germline CDR1 is MGHRA and CDR2 is YSYEKL. Trimming took off 0 bases at V and 3 bases at J, with 9 bases between the two ends. The CDR3 loop reads CASSQEVASYEQYF. The CDR3 nucleotides read TGCGCCAGCAGCCAAGAGGTCGCTAGCTACGAGCAGTACTTC.

V is TRBV6-6 and J is TRBJ2-6; weak D call: TRBD1 (5 bases). The V end was cut by 9 bases, the J end by 0 bases, with 9 bases between. The CDR3 totals 14 residues. Germline V CDR1 and CDR2: MNHNY, SVGAGI (reference sequence). CDR3 coding DNA: TGTGCCAGTAAACAGGTCTCTGGGGCCAACGTCCTGACTTTC. Its translation: CASKQVSGANVLTF.